The 27 T cell receptor beta chains below all came from one sample that was sequenced in a study of blood T cell repertoires in COVID-19. The data were produced by immunoSEQ multiplex PCR, yet TCRdb's version contains in-frame clones alone and is incomplete. The sample holds a few hundred thousand clones, approximately 86% seen once. Sequencing was carried out using PBMCs or T cells enriched from blood (not recorded which). These receptors were taken from a woman aged 18 to 35 who had recovered from COVID-19.

The genes are TRBV4-1 and TRBJ1-2; D might be TRBD1 (5 bases). Germline CDR1 reads MGHRA; CDR2 reads YSYEKL. V lost 2 bases and J 10 bases, leaving 23 bases between the germline ends. This CDR3 spans 16 amino acids. The CDR3 DNA reads TGCGCCAGCAGCCAACCCCGAACGACAGTGAGGTCAGCCTACACCTTC. Translated, it gives CASSQPRTTVRSAYTF.

CDR3 DNA: TGTGCCAGCAGCTTCAAGACAGGGATATACGGAAACACCATATATTTT. This translates into CASSFKTGIYGNTIYF. The rearrangement links TRBV7-9 to TRBJ1-3, with 7 bases lining up with TRBD1. J gave up 4 bases and V 3 bases, and 9 bases lay outside the gene matches. There are 16 residues in the CDR3. CDR1 SEHNR and CDR2 FQNEAQ come from the germline V gene (reference sequence).

The chain links TRBV7-9 to TRBJ1-2; 9 bases line up with TRBD1. Germline values: CDR1 SEHNR, CDR2 FQNEAQ (reference sequence). J gave up 1 base and V 5 bases, and 5 bases lay outside the gene matches. The CDR3 has 15 amino acids. For the CDR3, the DNA is TGTGCCAGCAGCGAAGACAGGGGGTTTAACTATGGCTACACCTTC. Its protein is CASSEDRGFNYGYTF.

Only a few counts were recorded for this clone. This sequence joins TRBV11-3 and TRBJ2-3; 10 nucleotides match TRBD1. This CDR3 is 15 amino acids long. J lost 7 bases, V lost 0 bases, and 4 bases had no gene match. Germline V CDR1 and CDR2: SGHNT, YENEEA. Written as DNA, the CDR3 is TGTGCCAGCAGCTTAGACGGGACAGGGGCATATACGCAGTATTTT. It yields the protein CASSLDGTGAYTQYF.

This chain links TRBV7-3 with TRBJ2-3, with 10 bases aligning to TRBD2. Per germline, CDR1 SGHTA and CDR2 FQGTGA. The CDR3 has 15 amino acids. Trimming cost V 4 bases and J 2 bases; bases outside gene matches: 3. DNA for the CDR3: TGTGCCAGCAGCTCCACTAGCGGGGTCACAGATACGCAGTATTTT. It codes for CASSSTSGVTDTQYF.

The CDR3 DNA reads as TGTGCCAGCAGTTACTCAACAGGGTATGGCTACACCTTC. Translation gives CASSYSTGYGYTF. J is TRBJ1-2 and V is TRBV2; TRBD1 might be the D (6 bases). The CDR3 is 13 residues long. The V end was cut by 5 bases, the J end by 5 bases, with 12 bases between. The V gene's germline CDR1 is SNHLY and CDR2 FYNNEI.

The V gene is TRBV18, the J gene TRBJ2-2; a weak D match, TRBD1 (5 bases). The germline V and J ends were trimmed by 2 bases and 7 bases, with 8 bases remaining between them. CDR1 and CDR2 (germline): KGHSH, LQKENI. The length of the CDR3 is 13 residues. This chain's CDR3 is CASSPVGDGELFF. The DNA of the CDR3 is TGTGCCAGCTCACCAGTAGGGGACGGGGAGCTGTTTTTT.

The chain employs TRBV5-1 and TRBJ2-2; D is possibly TRBD1 (6 bases). There are 13 residues in the CDR3. V was clipped by 5 bases and J by 3 bases, with 8 bases between them. Germline V gives CDR1 SGHRS, CDR2 YFSETQ. This CDR3 reads CASRAGDTGELFF. CDR3 nucleotides: TGCGCCAGCAGAGCAGGGGACACCGGGGAGCTGTTTTTT.

The chain carries TRBV7-2 and TRBJ2-7, with a possible D match to TRBD2 (5 bases). Trimming took 2 bases from V and 5 from J, leaving 10 bases between them. Germline CDR1 is SGHTA and CDR2 is FQGNSA. This CDR3 is built from 13 residues. CDR3 sequence reads: CASSLLYGDEQYF. The CDR3 DNA reads TGTGCCAGCAGCTTACTTTACGGGGACGAGCAGTACTTC.

This chain joins TRBV18 and TRBJ2-5, with 11 bases aligning to TRBD2. Germline V gene lookup returns CDR1 KGHSH and CDR2 LQKENI. The CDR3 has 19 residues. With V trimmed by 1 base and J by 1 base, 11 bases remained unmatched. CDR3 sequence reads: CASSPLYNSGRGLQETQYF. CDR3 DNA: TGTGCCAGCTCACCACTGTATAATAGCGGGAGGGGTCTCCAAGAGACCCAGTACTTC. The full variable domain, in which reference TRBV18 and TRBJ2-5 provide the parts outside the CDR3, is NAGVMQNPRHLVRRRGQEARLRCSPMKGHSHVYWYRQLPEEGLKFMVYLQKENIIDESGMPKERFSAEFPKEGPSILRIQQVVRGDSAAYFCASSPLYNSGRGLQETQYFGPGTRLLVL.

This rearrangement joins TRBV29-1 to TRBJ2-2; 11 bases match TRBD2. Per the germline V gene, CDR1 is SQVTM and CDR2 is ANQGSEA. The CDR3 is made up of 19 amino acids. V shed 4 bases and J 5 bases; nucleotides not matched to a gene: 18. CDR3 in DNA: TGCAGCGTTGGGACTATGACTAGCGGGGTGGTGAGTAAGACCGGGGAGCTGTTTTTT. As protein: CSVGTMTSGVVSKTGELFF.

The chain combines TRBV24-1 with TRBJ2-1; the match to TRBD1 covers 8 bases. The junction had 16 bases not matched to a gene; V was cut back by 7 bases and J by 9 bases. This CDR3 comprises 16 residues. The V gene's germline CDR1 is KGHDR and CDR2 SFDVKD. The CDR3 is CATSHPGTGPVGEQFF. In DNA form, the CDR3 reads TGTGCCACCAGCCATCCTGGGACAGGTCCGGTAGGTGAGCAGTTCTTC.

The rearrangement links TRBV2 to TRBJ1-2; 8 bases fit TRBD1. Germline CDR1 reads SNHLY; CDR2 reads FYNNEI. The CDR3 spans 13 residues. The V and J ends lost 6 bases and 7 bases, in that order; junction bases with no gene match: 7. The CDR3 reads CASRLQGASGYTF. In DNA form, the CDR3 reads TGTGCCAGCAGGTTGCAGGGGGCGTCTGGCTACACCTTC.

Only one count was recorded for this clone. The chain employs TRBV15 and TRBJ2-7, with D possibly matching TRBD1 (6 bases). The V end lost 0 bases, the J end lost 2 bases, and 20 bases lay between the germline ends. The CDR3 has 18 residues. CDR1 and CDR2 (germline): LNHNV, YYDKDF (reference sequence). The CDR3 bases are TGTGCCACCAGCAGAGATTTAAGGGGACGGACAGTTACCTACGAGCAGTACTTC. It translates to CATSRDLRGRTVTYEQYF.

The J gene is TRBJ2-5, the V gene TRBV29-1, with TRBD2 matching 8 bases. The V segment lost 6 bases and the J segment 2 bases; nucleotides outside the gene matches: 11. The germline gives CDR1 SQVTM, CDR2 ANQGSEA. This CDR3 region has 15 residues. This CDR3 is CSVGGAGATQETQYF. The CDR3 DNA reads TGCAGCGTCGGGGGGGCAGGGGCGACACAAGAGACCCAGTACTTC.

The chain's CDR3 is CASSLGGTGGSGANVLTF. DNA of the CDR3: TGTGCCAGCAGCTTAGGGGGGACAGGGGGCTCTGGGGCCAACGTCCTGACTTTC. V usage is TRBV7-9 and J usage is TRBJ2-6; 11 bases line up with TRBD1. The J segment lost 0 bases and the V segment lost 1 base, leaving 2 bases of the junction unmatched. Germline loops: CDR1 SEHNR, CDR2 FQNEAQ (reference sequence). The CDR3 is made up of 18 amino acids.

J is TRBJ1-2 and V is TRBV18; no firm D call. Deletions cut 4 bases from V and 8 bases from J, with 20 bases between. There are 15 residues in the CDR3. CDR1 is KGHSH and CDR2 is LQKENI in the germline V gene. CDR3 loop: CASSLSTGERRGYTF. CDR3 DNA: TGTGCCAGCTCACTATCGACCGGGGAACGACGGGGCTACACCTTC.

Comments on this clone: This sample also contains other DNA sequences that code for the same CDR3. This chain joins TRBV12-3 or TRBV12-4 and TRBJ1-6; possible D gene TRBD1, 5 bases. The CDR3 has 13 amino acids. V dropped 3 bases and J dropped 7 bases, with 7 bases sitting between them. The CDR3 spells CASSFGGNSPLHF. The CDR3 DNA reads as TGTGCCAGCAGTTTCGGGGGGAATTCACCCCTCCACTTT.

This chain links TRBV7-2 with TRBJ2-1; D unclear. Per germline, CDR1 SGHTA and CDR2 FQGNSA. The CDR3 is 13 residues long. The ends were cut back, 4 bases at V and 2 bases at J, with 6 bases in the middle. The chain's CDR3 is CASSSDTYNEQFF. The CDR3 nucleotides are TGTGCCAGCAGCTCCGACACCTACAATGAGCAGTTCTTC.

This clone was counted between two and nine times. The chain couples TRBV9 to TRBJ1-3; D is unresolved. V gave up 0 bases and J gave up 0 bases, with 10 bases separating them. Germline V gene sequence: CDR1 SGDLS, CDR2 YYNGEE. This CDR3 is 16 amino acids long. CDR3 residues: CASSVAYRTSGNTIYF. CDR3 bases: TGTGCCAGCAGCGTAGCGTACAGAACCTCTGGAAACACCATATATTTT.

This clone has only a few counts. Here the CDR3 reads CASGRAGRAEAFF. CDR3 bases: TGTGCCTCGGGCAGGGCAGGGCGCGCTGAAGCTTTCTTT. The chain is built from TRBV12-3 or TRBV12-4 and TRBJ1-1, with D possibly TRBD1 on 5 matching bases. Trimming left V 11 bases short and J 6 bases short, with 19 bases between. The CDR3 runs to 13 residues.

This clone occurred a few times. The gene calls are TRBV5-4 and TRBJ2-3; TRBD2 matches at 15 bases. V dropped 3 bases and J dropped 6; count of bases not matched to a gene: 5. CDR3 length: 16 residues. Germline-derived CDR1 and CDR2 are SGHNT and YYREEE (reference sequence). CDR3 protein: CASSSGLAGGPDTQYF. CDR3 sequence (DNA): TGTGCCAGCAGCTCCGGACTAGCGGGGGGGCCGGATACGCAGTATTTT.

V gene TRBV7-9 combines with J gene TRBJ1-1; no definite D call. Trimming took 4 bases from V and 11 from J, leaving 11 bases between them. The CDR3 consists of 11 residues. In germline, CDR1 is SEHNR, CDR2 FQNEAQ (reference sequence). The CDR3 region has the DNA TGTGCCAGCAGCTATAGTCTGAGGGCTTTCTTT. Translated, it gives CASSYSLRAFF. Full variable domain (remainder filled in from reference TRBV7-9 and TRBJ1-1): DTGVSQNPRHKITKRGQNVTFRCDPISEHNRLYWYRQTLGQGPEFLTYFQNEAQLEKSRLLSDRFSAERPKGSFSTLEIQRTEQGDSAMYLCASSYSLRAFFGQGTRLTVV.

Ten or more counts support this clone. This chain connects TRBV2 to TRBJ2-1, with 7 bases identical to TRBD2. The germline CDR1 and CDR2 sequences are SNHLY and FYNNEI. V gave up 7 bases and J gave up 8 bases; unmatched junction bases: 17. The CDR3 has 16 residues. The CDR3 bases are TGTGCCAGCACTCCGCCGGGACGAGGGAGGGCCGATGAGCAGTTCTTC. Translated: CASTPPGRGRADEQFF.

The chain joins TRBV2 to TRBJ1-2; a possible D gene is TRBD1 (6 bases). Trimming stripped 6 bases from V and 8 bases from J, with 22 bases between. CDR3 length equals 15 residues. In germline, CDR1 is SNHLY, CDR2 FYNNEI. The CDR3 DNA follows: TGTGCCAGCAGAAGAACAGGGACCGCATATGGAGGCTACACCTTC. Its translation is CASRRTGTAYGGYTF.

CDR3 nucleotide sequence: TGTGCCAGCAGTTACAAAACAGGGGGCTACGAGCAGTACTTC. This gives the protein CASSYKTGGYEQYF. The V call is TRBV6-2 or TRBV6-3, the J call TRBJ2-7; 8 bases are a match to TRBD1. There are 14 residues in the CDR3. With 2 bases clipped from V and 3 bases from J, the junction kept 3 bases outside the gene matches. CDR1 is MNHEY, CDR2 SVGEGT, per germline.

This clone was detected only a few times. In DNA form, the CDR3 reads TGCAGCGTTGAAGTGCAGGGAGGACCTACGAGCTCCTACGAGCAGTACTTC. This codes for CSVEVQGGPTSSYEQYF. The chain combines TRBV29-1 with TRBJ2-7, with D possibly being TRBD2 (6 bases). Germline loops: CDR1 SQVTM, CDR2 ANQGSEA. The CDR3 runs to 17 residues. V was shortened by 1 base and J by 0 bases, with 19 bases between the two germline ends.